This T cell receptor (beta chain) was obtained from a study of OX40 agonist ivuxolimab in advanced cancers. The wider study: A mean age of about 56 years, range about 20 to 85, was recorded, and 70% to 85% were male. Partial responses, seen in three patients, involved one hepatocellular carcinoma and two cutaneous melanomas. The study's findings and limits: Patients with a partial response at 0.1-3.0 mg/kg had among the lowest clonal expansion.

Clones were read by immunoSEQ multiplex PCR, and TCRdb kept only the in-frame ones, dropping some. Of about 80,000 clones in the sample, 65% to 90% were seen once. A note on this clone: What it binds is not known.

The CDR3 extends over 14 amino acids. V gave up 8 bases and J gave up 2 bases; unmatched junction bases: 7. Germline values: CDR1 SGHVS, CDR2 FQNEAQ. This clonotype was sampled from an adult with an advanced solid tumor such as melanoma, head and neck, liver or kidney cancer. The rearrangement joins TRBV7-8 to TRBJ2-3, with TRBD1 matching over 7 bases. The input for sequencing was CD4+ or CD8+ T cells sorted from blood, taken in a trial of the OX40 agonist ivuxolimab. The CDR3 nucleotides are TGTGCCAGCGCCCCGACAGGGACCACAGATACGCAGTATTTT. Its protein is CASAPTGTTDTQYF.